This entry concerns a single TCR beta chain. Its antigen is as yet unknown. The data were obtained in a study of T cell responses to AZD1222 COVID-19 vaccine. Profiled with immunoSEQ multiplex PCR; TCRdb holds only in-frame clones, not every one. Among around 200,000 clones, approximately 94% were seen once, and the ten largest hold 1.6%. CDR3 length equals 13 residues. V gave up 2 bases and J gave up 3 bases, with 7 bases separating them. General observations from the study: Clonal diversity was possibly underestimated; the donors were predominantly white British and more often female. The study found Spike-specific TCR breadth and depth rose after two AZD1222 doses.

The rearrangement joins TRBV12-3 or TRBV12-4 to TRBJ1-2; D unresolved. The receptor comes from an adult who received the AZD1222 COVID-19 vaccine. Specimen: peripheral blood, collected 28 days after the second AZD1222 dose. The CDR3 DNA follows: TGTGCCAGCAGTTTACATTCTCACTATGGCTACACCTTC. It translates to CASSLHSHYGYTF.